This TCR beta chain was documented in a study of T-cell memory formation after mild COVID-19 (TCRdb year 2021). General notes on the study: TCR sequence clusters from the two donors were largely donor specific. In two donors, T-cell clones that expanded and contracted after mild COVID-19 were followed by sequencing TCRalpha and TCRbeta repertoires longitudinally. The cohort was made up of two young adult volunteers, one female and one male, who were previously healthy. What the study reported, not specific to this receptor: SARS-CoV-2 specificity of the second-wave clones peaking on day 37 was not confirmed. Clones contracting from day 15 to 85 had balanced CD4/CD8 phenotypes, while a second wave expanding from day 15 to 37 was biased towards CD4+. The study covered only two mild cases, and larger cohorts including severe cases with pre-infection samples were considered necessary. Some responding clones were detected in pre-infection memory, which suggested that pre-existing cross-reactive memory T cells had joined the SARS-CoV-2 response. Contracting CD4+ clones turned up mainly in the CM and EM memory subsets, whereas EMRA was where CD8+ clones were enriched.

In the case of this clonotype: The clone's antigen remains unknown. The record has no base qualities; no much larger clone is one base away.

PBMCs were isolated by Ficoll-Paque density gradient centrifugation. TCRdb records Illumina NovaSeq 6000 as the sequencer. TCRalpha and TCRbeta cDNA libraries were constructed by 5'RACE with constant-segment primers, with sample barcodes and unique molecular identifiers being introduced. RNA was extracted from every sample with Trizol reagent. Libraries were amplified in two PCR steps, with a second sample barcode and Illumina TruSeq adapters added in the second step. Sequencing of libraries was performed on an Illumina NovaSeq with 2 x 150 bp paired-end reads. As for the original processing: Demultiplexing of reads and collapsing into UMI-guided consensus sequences were performed with migec v1.2.7. Using mixcr v2.1.11, UMI consensuses were aligned to TRA and TRB V and J templates and then assembled into clonotypes. Expanded or contracted clonotypes were those called significant by both edgeR and NoisET, with noise models trained on biological replicates. For edgeR calls, the thresholds were a false discovery rate-adjusted p below 0.01 and a log2 fold-change of 1. As an exploratory analysis of dynamics, max-normalized trajectories of the 1000 most abundant clonotypes were examined with PCA combined with hierarchical clustering. Separately sequenced CD4+ and CD8+ repertoires were used to assign the CD4 or CD8 phenotype of responding clones. In-frame beta chains were kept once TCRdb had trimmed the public reads at Q25 with fastp and called clones with MiXCR. Entries that share a CDR3 protein sequence are merged under the most common genes and DNA. The V and J calls reflect TCRdb's pipeline rather than the authors' work. The sample yields tens of thousands of distinct CDR3 sequences; around 15% were counted once. The top ten clonotypes cover roughly 33% of the sample.

The V end gives up 5 bases and the J end 2 bases, leaving 9 bases in the junction not matched to a gene. From cysteine to phenylalanine, the CDR3 is 15 amino acids long. Only the CDR3 part of the read is kept: 45 bases, read in frame from the first base. The sample was PBMCs or a T cell subset sorted from them (not recorded which). Recombination linked TRBV12-3 or TRBV12-4 to TRBJ2-7; TRBD2 aligns with 7 central bases. The receptor's source is an adult woman who had mild COVID-19 (a few samples of this study predate the infection). The sample titles of this study are shuffled in the database, so cell type and time point are left out; the donor was told from shared clones. The sequence in DNA is TGTGCCAGCAGTACCGCCTGGGGGGGTGCCTACGAGCAGTACTTC. It translates as CASSTAWGGAYEQYF.